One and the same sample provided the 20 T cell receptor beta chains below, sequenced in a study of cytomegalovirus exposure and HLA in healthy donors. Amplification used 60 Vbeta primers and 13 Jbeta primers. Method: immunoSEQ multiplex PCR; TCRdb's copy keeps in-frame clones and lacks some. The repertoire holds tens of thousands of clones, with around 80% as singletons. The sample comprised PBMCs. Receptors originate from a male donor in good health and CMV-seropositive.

The CDR3: CASSPDRDSSEAFF. CDR3 sequence (DNA): TGTGCCAGCTCACCGGACAGGGATTCATCTGAAGCTTTCTTT. V gene TRBV18 combines with J gene TRBJ1-1; TRBD1 matches 8 bases. Germline CDR1 KGHSH, CDR2 LQKENI. The CDR3 has 14 amino acids. V lost 3 bases, J lost 6 bases, and 6 bases stayed unmatched.

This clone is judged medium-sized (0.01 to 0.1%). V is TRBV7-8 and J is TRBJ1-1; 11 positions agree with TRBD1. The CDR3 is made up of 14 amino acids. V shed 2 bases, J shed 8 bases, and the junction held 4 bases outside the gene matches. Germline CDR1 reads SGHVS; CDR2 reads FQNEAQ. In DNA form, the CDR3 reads TGTGCCAGCAGCTTACAGGGACAGGGGGGGGAAGCTTTCTTT. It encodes CASSLQGQGGEAFF.

CDR3 nucleotides: TGTGCCAGCAGCCCCCTAGGGTCCGCGGGTCTTGAGACCCAGTACTTC. This encodes CASSPLGSAGLETQYF. This sequence joins TRBV9 and TRBJ2-5, with D possibly matching TRBD2 (5 bases). The CDR3 sequence is 16 residues long. V lost 4 bases and J 5 bases, leaving 21 bases between the germline ends. From germline, CDR1 is SGDLS and CDR2 YYNGEE.

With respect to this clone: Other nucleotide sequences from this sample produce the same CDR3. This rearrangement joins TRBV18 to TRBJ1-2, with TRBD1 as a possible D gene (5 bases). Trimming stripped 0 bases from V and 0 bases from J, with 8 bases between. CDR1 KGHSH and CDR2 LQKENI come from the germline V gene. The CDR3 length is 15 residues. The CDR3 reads CASSPPGQPNYGYTF. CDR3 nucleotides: TGTGCCAGCTCACCACCGGGGCAGCCTAACTATGGCTACACCTTC.

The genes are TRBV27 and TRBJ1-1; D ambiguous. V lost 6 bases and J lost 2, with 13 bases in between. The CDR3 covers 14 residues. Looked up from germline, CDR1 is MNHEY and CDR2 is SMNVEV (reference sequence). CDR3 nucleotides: TGTGCCAGCAGCCCGTGGCGGGATAACACTGAAGCTTTCTTT. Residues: CASSPWRDNTEAFF.

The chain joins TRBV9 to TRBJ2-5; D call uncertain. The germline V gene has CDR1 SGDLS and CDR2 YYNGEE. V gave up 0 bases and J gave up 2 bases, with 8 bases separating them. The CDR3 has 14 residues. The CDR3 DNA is TGTGCCAGCAGCGTAGACAGATGGCAAGAGACCCAGTACTTC. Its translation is CASSVDRWQETQYF. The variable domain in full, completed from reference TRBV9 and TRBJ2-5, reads DSGVTQTPKHLITATGQRVTLRCSPRSGDLSVYWYQQSLDQGLQFLIQYYNGEERAKGNILERFSAQQFPDLHSELNLSSLELGDSALYFCASSVDRWQETQYFGPGTRLLVL.

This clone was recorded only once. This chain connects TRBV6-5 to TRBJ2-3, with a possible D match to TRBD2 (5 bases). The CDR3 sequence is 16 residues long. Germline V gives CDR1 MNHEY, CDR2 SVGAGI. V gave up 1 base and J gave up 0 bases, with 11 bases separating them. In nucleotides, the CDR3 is TGTGCCAGCAGTTACTTCGGGGATGGGAGCACAGATACGCAGTATTTT. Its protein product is CASSYFGDGSTDTQYF.

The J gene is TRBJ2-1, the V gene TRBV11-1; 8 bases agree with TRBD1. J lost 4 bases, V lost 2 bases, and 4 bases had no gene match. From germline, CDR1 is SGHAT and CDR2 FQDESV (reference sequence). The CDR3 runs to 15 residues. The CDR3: CASSLRTGFYNEQFF. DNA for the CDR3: TGTGCCAGCAGCTTACGGACAGGGTTTTACAATGAGCAGTTCTTC.

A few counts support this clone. The CDR3 is CASSVEGNTGELFF. CDR3 bases: TGTGCCAGCAGCGTGGAGGGGAACACCGGGGAGCTGTTTTTT. The chain is built from TRBV9 and TRBJ2-2; the D gene is possibly TRBD2 (6 bases). Trimming took off 2 bases at V and 1 base at J, with 6 bases between the two ends. Germline V CDR1 and CDR2: SGDLS, YYNGEE. The CDR3 contains 14 residues.

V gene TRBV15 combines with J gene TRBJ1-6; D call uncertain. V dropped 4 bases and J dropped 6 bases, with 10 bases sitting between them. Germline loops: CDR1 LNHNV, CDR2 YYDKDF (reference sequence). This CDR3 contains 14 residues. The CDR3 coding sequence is TGTGCCACCAGCAAGGAGAACCTTAATTCACCCCTCCACTTT. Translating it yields CATSKENLNSPLHF.

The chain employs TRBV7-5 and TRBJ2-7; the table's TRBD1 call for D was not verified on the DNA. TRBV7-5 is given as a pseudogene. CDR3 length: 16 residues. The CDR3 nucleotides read TGTGTCAGAAGCTTAGGGCAGGGACAGGGCCCCTACGAGCAGTACTTC. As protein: CVRSLGQGQGPYEQYF.

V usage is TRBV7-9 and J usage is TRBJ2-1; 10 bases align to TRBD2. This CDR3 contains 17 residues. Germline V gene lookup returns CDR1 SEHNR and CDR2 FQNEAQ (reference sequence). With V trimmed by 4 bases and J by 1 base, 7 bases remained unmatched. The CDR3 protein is CASSSYTSGVSYNEQFF. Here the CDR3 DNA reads TGTGCCAGCAGCTCGTACACTAGCGGGGTGTCCTACAATGAGCAGTTCTTC.

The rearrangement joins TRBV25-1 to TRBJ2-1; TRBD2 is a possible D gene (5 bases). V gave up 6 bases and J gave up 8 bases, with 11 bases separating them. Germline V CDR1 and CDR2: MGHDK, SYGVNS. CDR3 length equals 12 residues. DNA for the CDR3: TGTGCCAGCAGGGACTTTTCCCATGAGCAGTTCTTC. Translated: CASRDFSHEQFF. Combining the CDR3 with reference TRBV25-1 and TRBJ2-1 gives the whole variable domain EADIYQTPRYLVIGTGKKITLECSQTMGHDKMYWYQQDPGMELHLIHYSYGVNSTEKGDLSSESTVSRIRTEHFPLTLESARPSHTSQYLCASRDFSHEQFFGPGTRLTVL.

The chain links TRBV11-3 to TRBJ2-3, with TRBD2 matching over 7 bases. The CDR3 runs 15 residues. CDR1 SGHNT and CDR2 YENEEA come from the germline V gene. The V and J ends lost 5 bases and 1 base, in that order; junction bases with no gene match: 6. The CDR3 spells CASSSGTLGTDTQYF. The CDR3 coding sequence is TGTGCCAGCAGCAGCGGGACTCTCGGCACAGATACGCAGTATTTT.

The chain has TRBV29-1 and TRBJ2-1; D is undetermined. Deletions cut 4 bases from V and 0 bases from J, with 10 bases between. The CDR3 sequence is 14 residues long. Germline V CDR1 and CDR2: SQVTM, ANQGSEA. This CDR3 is CSVGAQSSYNEQFF. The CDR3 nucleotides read TGCAGCGTTGGAGCGCAGAGCTCCTACAATGAGCAGTTCTTC.

The CDR3 sequence is CASSIPGYSYEQYF. As DNA, the CDR3 is TGTGCCAGCAGCATACCGGGATACTCCTACGAGCAGTACTTC. This chain connects TRBV7-9 to TRBJ2-7; D is perhaps TRBD2 (5 bases). In germline, CDR1 is SEHNR, CDR2 FQNEAQ (reference sequence). Trimming cost V 5 bases and J 0 bases, with 11 bases left between them. This CDR3 has 14 residues.

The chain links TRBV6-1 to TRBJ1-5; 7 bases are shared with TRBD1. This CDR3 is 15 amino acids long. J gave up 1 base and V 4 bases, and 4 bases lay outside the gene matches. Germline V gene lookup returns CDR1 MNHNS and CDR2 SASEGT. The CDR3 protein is CASSARGESNQPQHF. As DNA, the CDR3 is TGTGCCAGCAGTGCCAGGGGGGAAAGCAATCAGCCCCAGCATTTT.

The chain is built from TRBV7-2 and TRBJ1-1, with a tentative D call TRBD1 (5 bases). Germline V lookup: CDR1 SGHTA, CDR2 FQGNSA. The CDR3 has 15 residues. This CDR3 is CAGQGSLLRDTEAFF. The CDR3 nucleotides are TGTGCGGGGCAGGGATCTTTGCTCCGTGACACTGAAGCTTTCTTT.

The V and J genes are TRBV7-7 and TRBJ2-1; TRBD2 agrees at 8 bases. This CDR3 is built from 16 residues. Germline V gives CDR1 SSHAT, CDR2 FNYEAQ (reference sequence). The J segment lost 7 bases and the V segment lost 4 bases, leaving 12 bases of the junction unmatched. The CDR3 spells CASSSGGRGAFNEQFF. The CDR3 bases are TGTGCCAGCAGCTCCGGCGGGCGGGGGGCCTTTAATGAGCAGTTCTTC.

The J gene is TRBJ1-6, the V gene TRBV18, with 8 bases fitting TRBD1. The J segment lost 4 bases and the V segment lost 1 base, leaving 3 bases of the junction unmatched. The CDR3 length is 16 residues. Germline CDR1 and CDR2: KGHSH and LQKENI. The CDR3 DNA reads TGTGCCAGCTCACCACGAGGGACAGGTTATAATTCACCCCTCCACTTT. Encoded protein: CASSPRGTGYNSPLHF.